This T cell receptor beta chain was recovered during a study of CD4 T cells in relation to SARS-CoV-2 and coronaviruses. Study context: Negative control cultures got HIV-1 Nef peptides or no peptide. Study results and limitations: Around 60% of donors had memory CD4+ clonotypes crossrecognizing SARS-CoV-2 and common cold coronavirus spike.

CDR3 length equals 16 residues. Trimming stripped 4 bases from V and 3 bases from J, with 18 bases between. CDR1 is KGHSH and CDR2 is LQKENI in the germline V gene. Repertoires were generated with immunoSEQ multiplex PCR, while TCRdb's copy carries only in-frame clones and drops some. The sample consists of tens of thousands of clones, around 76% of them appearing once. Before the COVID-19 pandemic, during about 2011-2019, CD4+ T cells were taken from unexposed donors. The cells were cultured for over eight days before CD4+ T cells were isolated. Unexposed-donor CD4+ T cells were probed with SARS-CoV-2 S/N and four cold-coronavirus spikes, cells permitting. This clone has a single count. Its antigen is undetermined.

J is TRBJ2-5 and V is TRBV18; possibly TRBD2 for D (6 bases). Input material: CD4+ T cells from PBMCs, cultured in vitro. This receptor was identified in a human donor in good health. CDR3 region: CASSLGLAGIKETQYF. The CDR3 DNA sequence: TGTGCCAGCTCACTGGGGTTGGCGGGAATCAAAGAGACCCAGTACTTC.